This TCR beta chain was identified in a study of tumor and adjacent non-tumor tissue in lung cancer (dated by TCRdb to between 2018 and 2020). With respect to the entire study: By cancer type, the cohort comprised 11 to 12 adenocarcinoma patients, 2 squamous cell carcinoma patients and 1 small cell lung cancer patient. The approximately 15 patients were aged roughly 30 to 80 years, included 10 men and 5 women, and had TNM stage I to III disease. Sequencing generated a total of approximately 130 million productive TCRbeta reads, averaging about 4.2 million reads per sample. The study compared bulk TCRbeta repertoires from lung tumor tissue and matched distant non-tumor lung tissue of roughly 14 lung cancer patients. For each patient, one tumor sample and one normal lung sample were taken, giving around 30 paired specimens that underwent TCRbeta CDR3 sequencing. Here is what the overall study found, with its caveats: The cohort had only 15 patients, and the authors noted that larger samples and more detailed clinical data are needed. Neither the sequencing platform nor unique molecular identifiers are named or mentioned anywhere in the methods. In normal lung, the top 100 clones accounted for a significantly larger cumulative share of the repertoire than in tumor tissue. Because peripheral blood was not sequenced, the blood TCRbeta repertoires of the lung cancer patients in the study went unexamined. Tumor tissue showed significantly greater TCR diversity (inverse Simpson) than normal lung tissue (around 450 vs 150, P = 0.0075, Mann-Whitney U test). TCR diversity was significantly higher in younger patients, and higher tumor TCR diversity was associated with shorter overall and disease-free survival.

Receptor amplification or capture employed multiplex PCR. This sample was sequenced with an Illumina HiSeq 2500. TCRbeta libraries were constructed through three rounds of nested PCR with primers (Table S4) according to protocols adapted from ARM-PCR. Before sequencing, PCR products of 200-500 bp were cut from the gel and purified using the QIAquick gel extraction kit. The original pipeline was this. Reads were cleaned with Trimmomatic, merged with FLASH into complete CDR3 sequences, and assigned to V(D)J germline segments with MiTCR. Clonal diversity was calculated as the inverse Simpson's index using VDJtools. Productive reads were defined as in-frame sequences without a premature stop codon. TCRdb reworked the public reads: Q25 trimming with fastp, MiXCR clone assembly, productive beta chains retained. Each CDR3 protein gets just one entry, which takes the most common genes and DNA from the rows behind it. Clone size and V and J calls follow TCRdb, not the original study. The sample contains approximately 100,000 distinct CDR3 sequences, 55% to 65% of them found a single time. The ten largest clones capture roughly a fifth of the sample.

RNA was extracted from bulk unsorted tissue and checked for quality with a NanoDrop ND-1000 and an Agilent 2100. For the normal lung samples, distant non-tumor tissue was collected more than 3 cm away from the tumor edge. The donors were newly diagnosed lung cancer patients admitted for thoracic surgery in China from August to November 2014 who had not received prior chemotherapy. Patients with previous radiotherapy or chemotherapy, or with another concurrent cancer, were excluded from the study. Surgical tissue pieces of roughly 1-2.2 cm3 were preserved in RNAlater solution and were kept at -80 degrees C until use. Including cysteine and phenylalanine, the CDR3 has 14 amino acids. Only CDR3 DNA is held: 42 bases, read in frame from base 1. The germline V gene specifies MGHRA as CDR1 and YSYEKL as CDR2. Regarding this clonotype: Its recognized antigen is unknown. One junction end does not reproduce the germline sequence, and a read error may be involved.

The chain uses TRBV4-1 and TRBJ1-5, with the D gene not confidently named. The specimen was distant non-tumor lung tissue. This TCR derives from a man aged 25-45 years with non-small cell lung cancer. The DNA sequence is given as TGCGCCAGCAGCCAAGACAGTAGCAATCAGCCCCGGCATTTC. Translated, this gives CASSQDSSNQPRHF.